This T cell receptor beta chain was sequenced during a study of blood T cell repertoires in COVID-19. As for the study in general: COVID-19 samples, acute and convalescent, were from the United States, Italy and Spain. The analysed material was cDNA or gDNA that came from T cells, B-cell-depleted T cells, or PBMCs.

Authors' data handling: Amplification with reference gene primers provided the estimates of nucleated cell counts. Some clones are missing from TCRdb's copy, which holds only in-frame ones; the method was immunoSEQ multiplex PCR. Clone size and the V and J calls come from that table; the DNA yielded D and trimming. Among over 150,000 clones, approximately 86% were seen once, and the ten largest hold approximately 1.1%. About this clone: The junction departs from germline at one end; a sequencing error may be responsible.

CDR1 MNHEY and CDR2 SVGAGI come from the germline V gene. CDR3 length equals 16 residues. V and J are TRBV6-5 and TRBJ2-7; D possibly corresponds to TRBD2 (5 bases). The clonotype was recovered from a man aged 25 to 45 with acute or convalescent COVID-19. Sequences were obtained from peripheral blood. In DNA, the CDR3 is TGTGCCAGCAGTTACTCCAGCGGTAGGAAGTCCTCCGAGCAGTACTTC. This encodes CASSYSSGRKSSEQYF.